This section outlines one T cell receptor beta chain sequence together with its context. The germline gives CDR1 SGHRS, CDR2 YFSETQ. This CDR3 is built from 15 residues. Trimming left V 4 bases short and J 3 bases short, with 13 bases between. Assay: immunoSEQ multiplex PCR; the TCRdb copy retains only in-frame clones and omits some. Here the sample spans 150,000 to 200,000 clones, over 80% being singletons. The data were taken from a study of blood T cell repertoires in COVID-19. Study at large: Sites in the United States, Italy and Spain provided acute and convalescent COVID-19 samples.

This rearrangement joins TRBV5-1 to TRBJ2-2; tentative D call: TRBD1 (7 bases). Sequencing was carried out using peripheral blood. The origin of this receptor is a woman in her seventies with COVID-19, enrolled during active disease. This CDR3 is CASSLQGGDTGELFF. The DNA of the CDR3 is TGCGCCAGCAGCCTTCAGGGGGGCGACACCGGGGAGCTGTTTTTT.